Following are 30 T cell receptor beta chains from one sample sequenced in a study of human thymus T cells. Resections from corrective heart surgery supplied the thymus tissue. The protocol was immunoSEQ multiplex PCR, while the TCRdb copy is restricted to in-frame clones and leaves out a portion. This table has roughly 86,000 clones, 90% to 97% appearing once. The sample consisted of thymus tissue. These receptor sequences come from a boy younger than two with a congenital heart defect but otherwise immunologically healthy.

The chain carries TRBV19 and TRBJ1-1; 8 nucleotides match TRBD1. The germline CDR1 and CDR2 sequences are LNHDA and SQIVND (reference sequence). After removal of 6 bases from V and 5 bases from J, the junction contained 8 bases not matched to a gene. CDR3 length: 14 amino acids. The CDR3 is CASSPRQGSTEAFF. DNA for the CDR3: TGTGCCAGTAGCCCCCGACAGGGGTCGACTGAAGCTTTCTTT.

This chain uses TRBV7-2 with TRBJ2-5; 7 nucleotides agree with TRBD1. Germline-derived CDR1 and CDR2 are SGHTA and FQGNSA. J was trimmed by 5 bases and V by 1 base; bases with no gene match: 4. CDR3 length: 14 residues. The CDR3 DNA is TGTGCCAGCAGCTTAGAGGGGGCTGAGGAGACCCAGTACTTC. Amino acid sequence: CASSLEGAEETQYF.

The chain couples TRBV15 to TRBJ2-3; D is perhaps TRBD2 (5 bases). The CDR3 runs to 16 residues. Deletions cut 1 base from V and 7 bases from J, with 18 bases between. Per the germline V gene, CDR1 is LNHNV and CDR2 is YYDKDF (reference sequence). Here the CDR3 DNA reads TGTGCCACCAGCAGAGTAGGCAGCGGCCACCTGTATACGCAGTATTTT. Its translation: CATSRVGSGHLYTQYF.

The rearrangement uses TRBV20-1 and TRBJ2-5, with 7 bases identical to TRBD2. The CDR3 consists of 11 residues. The trim removed 8 bases at V and 6 bases at J, leaving 6 bases unmatched. The germline CDR1 and CDR2 sequences are DFQATT and SNEGSKA (reference sequence). The CDR3 is CSSGGRKTQYF. For the CDR3, the DNA is TGCAGTTCTGGCGGGAGAAAGACCCAGTACTTC.

The chain recombines TRBV7-9 with TRBJ2-2; 7 bases are a match to TRBD1. The junction had 14 bases not matched to a gene; V was cut back by 2 bases and J by 2 bases. The germline V gene encodes CDR1 SEHNR and CDR2 FQNEAQ (reference sequence). There are 19 residues in the CDR3. The CDR3 DNA follows: TGTGCCAGCAGCTTAAGGTATCTGGGACAGCTCCTCAACACCGGGGAGCTGTTTTTT. Translated, it gives CASSLRYLGQLLNTGELFF.

The V call is TRBV7-2, the J call TRBJ2-3, with D unresolved. The V gene lost 5 bases and the J gene lost 0 bases, with 12 bases spanning the gap. The CDR3 extends over 15 amino acids. The germline gives CDR1 SGHTA, CDR2 FQGNSA. In DNA form, the CDR3 reads TGTGCCAGCAGCCCCGCCCCTAGTAGCACAGATACGCAGTATTTT. Amino acid sequence: CASSPAPSSTDTQYF.

This chain connects TRBV12-5 to TRBJ1-1; D call uncertain. The V gene lost 2 bases and the J gene lost 3 bases, with 10 bases spanning the gap. Germline V gene data show CDR1 as LGHNT and CDR2 as FRNRAP. The CDR3 is made up of 14 amino acids. For the CDR3, the DNA is TGTGCTAGTGGTTTGACGAGTGGGGACACTGAAGCTTTCTTT. Translation: CASGLTSGDTEAFF.

The rearrangement links TRBV29-1 to TRBJ2-2; D call uncertain. CDR3 length: 13 residues. Germline assignment: CDR1 SQVTM and CDR2 ANQGSEA. Trimming took off 4 bases at V and 1 base at J, with 7 bases between the two ends. CDR3 region: CSVVVKNTGELFF. The CDR3 coding sequence is TGCAGCGTTGTCGTAAAGAACACCGGGGAGCTGTTTTTT.

With regard to this clone: Sequence at one end of the junction differs from germline and may be a read error. The chain combines TRBV7-2 with TRBJ2-5; TRBD2 agrees at 8 bases. The germline V gene encodes CDR1 SGHTA and CDR2 FQGNSA. The CDR3 spans 17 residues. CDR3 sequence (DNA): TGTGCCAGCAGCTTAGCCGCGGTAGCGGGGACTTTTGAGCCCATCCACTTC. Translated, it gives CASSLAAVAGTFEPIHF.

CDR3 sequence: CASSLLAPTSGDQETQYF. CDR3 DNA: TGTGCCAGCAGCTTACTTGCCCCGACTAGCGGGGATCAAGAGACCCAGTACTTC. The chain employs TRBV7-2 and TRBJ2-5; 11 nucleotides agree with TRBD2. The CDR3 contains 18 residues. The J segment lost 2 bases and the V segment lost 2 bases, leaving 10 bases of the junction unmatched. Germline V gives CDR1 SGHTA, CDR2 FQGNSA.

The chain couples TRBV4-1 to TRBJ1-1; D is perhaps TRBD1 (5 bases). CDR1 is MGHRA, CDR2 YSYEKL, per germline. V was cut by 1 base and J by 2 bases, with 14 bases left in between. The CDR3 spans 16 residues. Here the CDR3 reads CASSQVCGQGNTEAFF. The CDR3 DNA sequence: TGCGCCAGCAGCCAAGTTTGTGGGCAGGGAAACACTGAAGCTTTCTTT.

This chain uses TRBV6-5 with TRBJ1-2; no clear D. The CDR3 length is 10 residues. Germline V lookup: CDR1 MNHEY, CDR2 SVGAGI. The V end was cut by 6 bases, the J end by 9 bases, with 8 bases between. The CDR3 reads CASRNTSYTF. The CDR3, as DNA: TGTGCCAGCAGAAATACGAGCTACACCTTC.

The chain employs TRBV5-1 and TRBJ2-5, with 11 bases matching TRBD2. V was clipped by 0 bases and J by 4 bases; unmatched bases: 14. Germline V gene lookup returns CDR1 SGHRS and CDR2 YFSETQ. CDR3 size: 19 residues. The CDR3 loop is CASSLGPPELAGERETQYF. In DNA, the CDR3 is TGCGCCAGCAGCTTGGGTCCCCCTGAACTAGCGGGGGAACGAGAGACCCAGTACTTC. The full variable domain, in which reference TRBV5-1 and TRBJ2-5 provide the parts outside the CDR3, is KAGVTQTPRYLIKTRGQQVTLSCSPISGHRSVSWYQQTPGQGLQFLFEYFSETQRNKGNFPGRFSGRQFSNSRSEMNVSTLELGDSALYLCASSLGPPELAGERETQYFGPGTRLLVL.

The CDR3: CASSWDRGRPRAFF. The CDR3 DNA sequence: TGCGCCAGCAGCTGGGACCGGGGGCGGCCCAGAGCTTTCTTT. The V and J genes are TRBV5-1 and TRBJ1-1, with a possible D match to TRBD1 (6 bases). V lost 3 bases to trimming and J lost 10 bases, with 19 bases between them. Germline V CDR1 and CDR2: SGHRS, YFSETQ. The CDR3 spans 14 residues.

In the case of this clone: Relative to the germline gene, one junction end is altered; a read error may explain this. The rearrangement links TRBV11-2 to TRBJ2-1; D perhaps matches TRBD2 (6 bases). Germline V gene data show CDR1 as SGHAT and CDR2 as FQNNGV. This CDR3 has 16 amino acids. The CDR3 here is CASRLGRGERDNEQFF. CDR3 bases: TGTGCCAGCAGATTAGGGCGGGGAGAAAGGGACAATGAGCAGTTCTTC. Variable domain in full (rest from reference TRBV11-2 and TRBJ2-1): EAGVAQSPRYKIIEKRQSVAFWCNPISGHATLYWYQQILGQGPKLLIQFQNNGVVDDSQLPKDRFSAERLKGVDSTLKIQPAKLEDSAVYLCASRLGRGERDNEQFFGPGTRLTVL.

The chain has TRBV27 and TRBJ2-3; possibly TRBD1 for D (6 bases). Trimming removed 6 bases from V and 5 bases from J, with 24 bases in between. The CDR3 contains 17 residues. Germline assignment: CDR1 MNHEY and CDR2 SMNVEV (reference sequence). CDR3 in DNA: TGTGCCAGCAGCAGGTACAGGGACAAGGGAAGGGTAGATACGCAGTATTTT. It encodes CASSRYRDKGRVDTQYF.

Here the CDR3 DNA reads TGTGCCAGCAGTCGCGCTTTGGTCAAGGATACGCAGTATTTT. Translating gives CASSRALVKDTQYF. The chain uses TRBV6-5 and TRBJ2-3; D gene ambiguous. Trimming took off 5 bases at V and 6 bases at J, with 15 bases between the two ends. Germline V CDR1 and CDR2: MNHEY, SVGAGI. The CDR3 totals 14 residues.

J is TRBJ2-5 and V is TRBV10-1; D gene unclear. Between the trimmed V and J ends, which lost 6 bases and 9 bases, there was a span of 17 bases. CDR1 is WNHNN, CDR2 SYGVQD, per germline (reference sequence). The CDR3 spans 13 residues. CDR3 in amino acids: CASSDGQPEAQYF. The CDR3 DNA reads as TGCGCCAGCAGCGACGGGCAGCCTGAGGCCCAGTACTTC.

CDR3 protein: CASSYEGEAFF. In nucleotides, the CDR3 is TGTGCCAGCAGTTACGAGGGTGAAGCTTTCTTT. The chain has TRBV6-5 and TRBJ1-1; D unclear. Germline V gene data show CDR1 as MNHEY and CDR2 as SVGAGI. The CDR3 length is 11 residues. V was trimmed by 2 bases and J by 7 bases, leaving 5 bases between them.

The chain has TRBV16 and TRBJ1-2; D call uncertain. CDR1 and CDR2 (germline): KGHSY, FQNENV. V gave up 0 bases and J gave up 8 bases, with 22 bases separating them. CDR3 length: 17 amino acids. The CDR3 protein is CASSQSAESGSYEGYTF. CDR3 nucleotide sequence: TGTGCCAGCAGCCAATCGGCTGAATCGGGGAGTTACGAAGGCTACACCTTC.

V gene TRBV14 combines with J gene TRBJ2-7; D remains unclear. The CDR3 contains 16 residues. Germline CDR1 SGHDN, CDR2 FVKESK. With 2 bases removed from V and 4 bases from J, the gap between germline ends came to 18 bases. CDR3 nucleotides: TGTGCCAGCAGCCAACGCCCGGCCAGTCCACTATACGAGCAGTACTTC. Translation gives CASSQRPASPLYEQYF. The full variable domain, with the rest looked up from reference TRBV14 and TRBJ2-7, is EAGVTQFPSHSVIEKGQTVTLRCDPISGHDNLYWYRRVMGKEIKFLLHFVKESKQDESGMPNNRFLAERTGGTYSTLKVQPAELEDSGVYFCASSQRPASPLYEQYFGPGTRLTVT.

Written as DNA, the CDR3 is TGCAGTGCTCCTGGAGAAGGGGGCTACACCTTC. Translated: CSAPGEGGYTF. The V gene is TRBV20-1, the J gene TRBJ1-2; D not certain. Germline V gene sequence: CDR1 DFQATT, CDR2 SNEGSKA (reference sequence). The CDR3 sequence is 11 residues long. The V end lost 5 bases, the J end lost 8 bases, and 12 bases lay between the germline ends.

The rearrangement joins TRBV6-1 to TRBJ2-7; TRBD1 matches at 11 bases. Germline assignment: CDR1 MNHNS and CDR2 SASEGT. The CDR3 consists of 17 residues. After removal of 2 bases from V and 0 bases from J, the junction contained 6 bases not matched to a gene. CDR3 residues: CASSELMGQGVSYEQYF. CDR3 in DNA: TGTGCCAGCAGTGAACTAATGGGACAGGGGGTCTCCTACGAGCAGTACTTC.

V usage is TRBV6-5 and J usage is TRBJ1-2; no clear D gene. V was shortened by 5 bases and J by 0 bases, with 4 bases between the two germline ends. This CDR3 is 12 amino acids long. Germline CDR1 is MNHEY and CDR2 is SVGAGI. CDR3 DNA: TGTGCCAGCAGTCCAGCTAACTATGGCTACACCTTC. Its protein product is CASSPANYGYTF.

The rearrangement uses TRBV5-8 and TRBJ2-6, with 10 bases fitting TRBD1. J lost 0 bases, V lost 1 base, and 7 bases had no gene match. From germline, CDR1 is SGHTS and CDR2 YDEGEE. The CDR3 totals 19 residues. The CDR3 is CASSLNHRDRGSGANVLTF. The CDR3 coding sequence is TGTGCCAGCAGCTTGAATCACCGGGACAGGGGCTCTGGGGCCAACGTCCTGACTTTC.

In regard to this clone: Distinct nucleotide sequences in the sample also encode this CDR3. CDR3 in amino acids: CASTEDSHNEQFF. CDR3 in DNA: TGTGCCAGCACCGAGGACAGCCACAATGAGCAGTTCTTC. V gene TRBV6-5 combines with J gene TRBJ2-1; D perhaps matches TRBD1 (6 bases). The V and J ends lost 7 bases and 5 bases respectively, with 12 bases between them. The V gene's germline CDR1 is MNHEY and CDR2 SVGAGI. CDR3 length: 13 amino acids.

This clone was observed a single time. The rearrangement links TRBV5-1 to TRBJ1-2; weak D call: TRBD1 (5 bases). V lost 0 bases, J lost 7 bases, and 13 bases lay in between. The V gene's germline CDR1 is SGHRS and CDR2 YFSETQ. The CDR3 length is 14 residues. The CDR3 DNA follows: TGCGCCAGCAGCTTGGCGGGCAGGGAGGCTGGCTACACCTTC. This translates into CASSLAGREAGYTF.

This chain joins TRBV21-1 and TRBJ1-2; the DNA was not used to check the table's D call, TRBD1. TRBV21-1 is labeled a pseudogene. The CDR3 runs 12 residues. As DNA, the CDR3 is TGTGCCAGCAGCAACCAGGGATATGGCTACACCTTC. Amino acids: CASSNQGYGYTF.

The CDR3 spells CASSLRPLAGGPDTQYF. The CDR3 DNA reads as TGTGCCAGCAGCCTCAGACCACTAGCGGGAGGGCCGGATACGCAGTATTTT. This sequence joins TRBV9 and TRBJ2-3; TRBD2 matches at 13 bases. V gave up 4 bases and J gave up 6 bases; unmatched junction bases: 11. The CDR3 sequence is 17 residues long. Per the germline V gene, CDR1 is SGDLS and CDR2 is YYNGEE. The full variable domain, with the rest looked up from reference TRBV9 and TRBJ2-3, is DSGVTQTPKHLITATGQRVTLRCSPRSGDLSVYWYQQSLDQGLQFLIQYYNGEERAKGNILERFSAQQFPDLHSELNLSSLELGDSALYFCASSLRPLAGGPDTQYFGPGTRLTVL.

This chain links TRBV4-2 with TRBJ2-1; tentative D call: TRBD1 (5 bases). The germline CDR1 and CDR2 sequences are LGHNA and YNFKEQ. Trimming stripped 0 bases from V and 4 bases from J, with 7 bases between. CDR3 length: 14 residues. CDR3: CASSQEGDYNEQFF. The CDR3 coding sequence is TGTGCCAGCAGCCAAGAAGGGGATTACAATGAGCAGTTCTTC.